The 16 T cell receptor beta chains presented below share a single source sample, sequenced in a study of shared clonotypes between healthy human individuals. The protocol was immunoSEQ multiplex PCR, while the TCRdb copy is restricted to in-frame clones and leaves out a portion. The repertoire holds more than 2 million clones, with about 95% as singletons. Sequenced sample: naive CD4+ T cells sorted from blood. The subset here: CD45RA+ positively selected. The receptors stem from a man aged 18 to 30 in good health.

This rearrangement joins TRBV7-2 to TRBJ2-1, with 7 bases fitting TRBD2. Trimming took 5 bases from V and 3 from J; bases not matched to a gene: 10. From germline, CDR1 is SGHTA and CDR2 FQGNSA. The CDR3 runs to 16 residues. CDR3 DNA: TGTGCCAGCAGCCCCGAGGTCCGGGAGGTCTACAATGAGCAGTTCTTC. It codes for CASSPEVREVYNEQFF.

This clone was seen a single time. The rearrangement uses TRBV5-4 and TRBJ1-1, with TRBD1 as a possible D gene (6 bases). V lost 6 bases, J lost 2 bases, and 20 bases lay in between. Germline V CDR1 and CDR2: SGHNT, YYREEE (reference sequence). The CDR3 is 16 residues long. CDR3 nucleotide sequence: TGTGCCAGCACGCGGTCTCCGGGGACAACAAACACTGAAGCTTTCTTT. Amino acids: CASTRSPGTTNTEAFF.

As DNA, the CDR3 is TGTGCCAGCAGTGAGGGGGCGCTAAGTACCGGGGAGCTGTTTTTT. Encoded protein: CASSEGALSTGELFF. This chain links TRBV2 with TRBJ2-2, with a tentative D call TRBD1 (6 bases). The germline CDR1 and CDR2 sequences are SNHLY and FYNNEI. The CDR3 is 15 residues long. The germline V and J ends were trimmed by 3 bases and 5 bases, with 13 bases remaining between them.

The V and J genes are TRBV10-3 and TRBJ1-2; the D gene is possibly TRBD1 (5 bases). Germline CDR1 reads ENHRY; CDR2 reads SYGVKD. V lost 1 base, J lost 2 bases, and 8 bases lay in between. The CDR3 is made up of 14 amino acids. As DNA, the CDR3 is TGTGCCATCAGTGAGTGGGGCGCAAACTATGGCTACACCTTC. The encoded protein is CAISEWGANYGYTF.

The chain is built from TRBV5-1 and TRBJ2-1, with D hard to call. Germline assignment: CDR1 SGHRS and CDR2 YFSETQ. This CDR3 is 12 amino acids long. Trimming removed 2 bases from V and 10 bases from J, with 10 bases in between. The CDR3, as DNA: TGCGCCAGCAGCTTAAACGGCGGAGAGCAGTTCTTC. The encoded protein is CASSLNGGEQFF.

This clone has only one observation. The same CDR3 arises from other DNA sequences in this sample as well. The rearrangement links TRBV6-5 to TRBJ1-2; 9 bases line up with TRBD1. CDR3 length: 15 amino acids. Germline V gene sequence: CDR1 MNHEY, CDR2 SVGAGI. V shed 0 bases and J 3 bases; nucleotides not matched to a gene: 2. CDR3 coding DNA: TGTGCCAGCAGTTACTCGGGGACAGGGCACTATGGCTACACCTTC. This encodes CASSYSGTGHYGYTF.

This clone was observed a few times. The chain joins TRBV25-1 to TRBJ1-6; 10 nucleotides line up with TRBD1. The CDR3 is 14 residues long. Germline V gene lookup returns CDR1 MGHDK and CDR2 SYGVNS. V dropped 6 bases and J dropped 9; count of bases not matched to a gene: 5. The CDR3 DNA sequence: TGTGCCAGCAGGAGGGACAGGGGTGGTTCACCCCTCCACTTT. Translated, it gives CASRRDRGGSPLHF.

The rearrangement uses TRBV5-1 and TRBJ2-3; 9 bases map to TRBD2. Germline values: CDR1 SGHRS, CDR2 YFSETQ. This CDR3 is built from 17 residues. Germline trimming cut 0 bases from V and 1 base from J; bases unmatched to any gene: 6. The CDR3 bases are TGCGCCAGCAGCTTGGGGTCTAGCGGGGAGCGCACAGATACGCAGTATTTT. This sequence encodes CASSLGSSGERTDTQYF. The full variable domain, with the rest looked up from reference TRBV5-1 and TRBJ2-3, is KAGVTQTPRYLIKTRGQQVTLSCSPISGHRSVSWYQQTPGQGLQFLFEYFSETQRNKGNFPGRFSGRQFSNSRSEMNVSTLELGDSALYLCASSLGSSGERTDTQYFGPGTRLTVL.

The CDR3 spells CASSPQANYGYTF. CDR3 DNA sequence: TGTGCCAGCAGTCCACAGGCTAACTATGGCTACACCTTC. V usage is TRBV28 and J usage is TRBJ1-2, with D perhaps matching TRBD1 (5 bases). V was clipped by 5 bases and J by 0 bases, with 7 bases between them. The CDR3 is 13 amino acids. Looked up from germline, CDR1 is MDHEN and CDR2 is SYDVKM.

In its sample, this clone was seen a few times. The rearrangement links TRBV28 to TRBJ1-6; no firm D call. V dropped 7 bases and J dropped 8 bases, with 12 bases sitting between them. Germline assignment: CDR1 MDHEN and CDR2 SYDVKM. The CDR3 runs to 13 residues. The CDR3 region has the DNA TGTGCCAGCACGGTGGGTTTAGATTCACCCCTCCACTTT. Amino acids: CASTVGLDSPLHF.

The chain recombines TRBV15 with TRBJ2-7; no firm D call. The V end lost 9 bases, the J end lost 0 bases, and 15 bases lay between the germline ends. CDR1 and CDR2 (germline): LNHNV, YYDKDF (reference sequence). The CDR3 runs 14 residues. CDR3 region: CATRIGSSSYEQYF. For the CDR3, the DNA is TGTGCCACTAGGATAGGCTCGAGCTCCTACGAGCAGTACTTC.

The chain carries TRBV7-6 and TRBJ2-3; no clear D gene. In germline, CDR1 is SGHVS, CDR2 FNYEAQ. Trimming took 4 bases from V and 1 from J, leaving 6 bases between them. The CDR3 totals 13 residues. The CDR3 bases are TGTGCCAGCAGCTCAAGGGGCACAGATACGCAGTATTTT. Protein: CASSSRGTDTQYF.

CDR3 nucleotide sequence: TGTGCCAGCAGTGGTCCAGGGGCCAATCAGCCCCAGCATTTT. Its protein is CASSGPGANQPQHF. The chain combines TRBV6-6 with TRBJ1-5; D is possibly TRBD1 (6 bases). CDR3 size: 14 residues. Germline CDR1 and CDR2: MNHNY and SVGAGI (reference sequence). The germline V and J ends were trimmed by 5 bases and 3 bases, with 11 bases remaining between them.

The V gene is TRBV5-1, the J gene TRBJ1-3, with 9 nucleotides matching TRBD1. V was pared by 6 bases and J by 1 base, with 5 bases of the junction left unmatched. Per the germline V gene, CDR1 is SGHRS and CDR2 is YFSETQ. The CDR3 runs 15 residues. DNA for the CDR3: TGCGCCAGCACCAGACAGGGGGATTCTGGAAACACCATATATTTT. It is translated as CASTRQGDSGNTIYF.

This clone appeared a single time. Different DNA sequences within this sample yield the same CDR3. This chain links TRBV5-1 with TRBJ1-4; 8 nucleotides agree with TRBD1. The CDR3 runs to 13 residues. Germline V gene sequence: CDR1 SGHRS, CDR2 YFSETQ. V was clipped by 0 bases and J by 8 bases; unmatched bases: 0. Here the CDR3 reads CASSLGQGEKLFF. CDR3 DNA: TGCGCCAGCAGCTTGGGACAGGGGGAAAAACTGTTTTTT.

With respect to this clone: Other DNA sequences in the sample encode the same CDR3. This chain uses TRBV7-2 with TRBJ2-7, with a tentative D call TRBD2 (6 bases). Per germline, CDR1 SGHTA and CDR2 FQGNSA. V was clipped by 4 bases and J by 4 bases, with 11 bases between them. CDR3 size: 13 residues. The CDR3 region has the DNA TGTGCCAGCAGCTCCTCGGAGGGATACGAGCAGTACTTC. It codes for CASSSSEGYEQYF.